This T cell receptor beta chain was sequenced in a study of blood T cell repertoires in COVID-19. Across the whole study: The origin of the acute and convalescent COVID-19 samples was the United States, Italy and Spain.

In the authors' workflow: Nucleated cell number was recorded as an estimate derived from reference gene primer amplification. Clones were sequenced by immunoSEQ multiplex PCR, and TCRdb holds only the in-frame ones, with some missing. That table is the source of V, J and clone size, and D and trimming were worked out from the DNA. The table records about 150,000 clones, approximately 88% of them present only once. Ages ranged from about 18 to 89 years, with residence in some 25 US areas. In Cohort 3, a recovered donor had either two negative PCRs, clearance, or symptom resolution. From germline, CDR1 is SGHRS and CDR2 YFSETQ. The V segment lost 3 bases and the J segment 0 bases; nucleotides outside the gene matches: 6. The CDR3 has 16 residues. This clone appeared a single time.

The chain combines TRBV5-1 with TRBJ1-1, with TRBD1 matching over 9 bases. The TCR sequence derives from a woman between 45 and 60 years old who had recovered from COVID-19. Sequencing used PBMCs or T cells enriched from blood (not recorded which). The CDR3 protein is CASSYGRTGVNTEAFF. The DNA for the CDR3 is TGCGCCAGCAGCTACGGACGGACAGGGGTGAACACTGAAGCTTTCTTT.